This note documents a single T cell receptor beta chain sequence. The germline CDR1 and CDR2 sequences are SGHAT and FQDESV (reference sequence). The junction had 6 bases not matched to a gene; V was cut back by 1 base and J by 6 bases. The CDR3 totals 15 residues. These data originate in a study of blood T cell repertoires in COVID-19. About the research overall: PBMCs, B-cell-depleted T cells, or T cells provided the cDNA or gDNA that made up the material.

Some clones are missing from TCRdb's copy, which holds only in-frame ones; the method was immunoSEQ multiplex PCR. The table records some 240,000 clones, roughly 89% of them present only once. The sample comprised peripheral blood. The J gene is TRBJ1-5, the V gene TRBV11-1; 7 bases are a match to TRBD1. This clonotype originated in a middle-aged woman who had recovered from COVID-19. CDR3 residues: CASSLDPTGAQPQHF. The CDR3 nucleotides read TGTGCCAGCAGCTTAGATCCCACAGGGGCTCAGCCCCAGCATTTT.